The 21 T cell receptor beta chains given below trace back to one sample, sequenced in a study of control samples from healthy donors and cancer patients (dated by TCRdb to 2019 to 2021). Receptor libraries were prepared by the immunoSEQ multiplex PCR assay. This immuneACCESS table, as held by TCRdb, lists in-frame sequences with V and J called but not all clones. Of the missing ones, under half trace to an unresolved V gene in checked studies; the others have no known cause. The sample includes 80,000 to 100,000 clones, with around nine tenths observed a single time. The ten largest clonotypes hold less than 15% of the sample. The sequencing input was blood. The source is a man aged 25 to 40 in good health.

The sample holds a few counts of this clone. The V call is TRBV12-3 or TRBV12-4, the J call TRBJ2-2, with a possible D match to TRBD1 (6 bases). The CDR3 is 13 residues long. Deletions cut 7 bases from V and 7 bases from J, with 13 bases between. CDR3 in amino acids: CASTKQGFGELFF. CDR3 nucleotides: TGTGCCAGCACCAAACAGGGATTCGGGGAGCTGTTTTTT.

The CDR3 is CASSPPDRPNNEQFF. As DNA, the CDR3 is TGTGCCAGCAGCCCGCCGGACAGGCCTAACAATGAGCAGTTCTTC. J is TRBJ2-1 and V is TRBV5-4; 7 bases are shared with TRBD1. In germline, CDR1 is SGHNT, CDR2 YYREEE (reference sequence). CDR3 size: 15 residues. After removal of 4 bases from V and 5 bases from J, the junction contained 9 bases not matched to a gene. Together with reference TRBV5-4 and TRBJ2-1, the CDR3 gives the full variable domain: ETGVTQSPTHLIKTRGQQVTLRCSSQSGHNTVSWYQQALGQGPQFIFQYYREEENGRGNFPPRFSGLQFPNYSSELNVNALELDDSALYLCASSPPDRPNNEQFFGPGTRLTVL.

V is TRBV11-2 and J is TRBJ1-1; D ambiguous. The V end was cut by 1 base, the J end by 7 bases, with 10 bases between. The length of the CDR3 is 13 residues. In germline, CDR1 is SGHAT, CDR2 FQNNGV. CDR3 in amino acids: CASSLVSYSEAFF. CDR3 in DNA: TGTGCCAGCAGCTTAGTGTCGTACAGTGAAGCTTTCTTT.

The rearrangement joins TRBV15 to TRBJ2-7; 7 positions agree with TRBD1. Germline values: CDR1 LNHNV, CDR2 YYDKDF (reference sequence). The V segment lost 3 bases and the J segment 6 bases; nucleotides outside the gene matches: 5. The CDR3 runs to 13 residues. CDR3 region: CATSRETGFEQYF. CDR3 DNA sequence: TGTGCCACCAGCAGGGAGACAGGGTTCGAGCAGTACTTC.

This chain joins TRBV18 and TRBJ1-3, with no clear D. The CDR3 totals 15 residues. Looked up from germline, CDR1 is KGHSH and CDR2 is LQKENI. V was pared by 3 bases and J by 0 bases, with 9 bases between. Here the CDR3 DNA reads TGTGCCAGCTCACCGACGGGGAGCTCTGGAAACACCATATATTTT. Amino acids: CASSPTGSSGNTIYF. Full variable domain (missing parts from reference TRBV18 and TRBJ1-3): NAGVMQNPRHLVRRRGQEARLRCSPMKGHSHVYWYRQLPEEGLKFMVYLQKENIIDESGMPKERFSAEFPKEGPSILRIQQVVRGDSAAYFCASSPTGSSGNTIYFGEGSWLTVV.

V is TRBV12-3 or TRBV12-4 and J is TRBJ2-1, with D unresolved. The CDR3 consists of 13 residues. The CDR3 DNA is TGTGCTACCACGGCAAGCTCCTACAATGAGCAGTTCTTC. Its protein product is CATTASSYNEQFF.

J is TRBJ1-5 and V is TRBV28, with a weak D call TRBD1 (6 bases). CDR3 length: 12 amino acids. V lost 6 bases to trimming and J lost 5 bases, with 8 bases between them. CDR1 and CDR2 (germline): MDHEN, SYDVKM. CDR3 nucleotides: TGTGCCAGCAGCTACAGGGATCAGCCCCAGCATTTT. Residues: CASSYRDQPQHF.

This chain connects TRBV18 to TRBJ2-1, with 14 bases aligning to TRBD2. Germline CDR1 and CDR2: KGHSH and LQKENI. Trimming at V came to 3 bases and at J to 5 bases, leaving 9 bases not matched to a gene. This CDR3 contains 18 residues. CDR3 sequence reads: CASSPSTSGRAGDNEQFF. In DNA, the CDR3 is TGTGCCAGCTCACCGTCGACTAGCGGGAGGGCCGGAGACAATGAGCAGTTCTTC.

This clone was observed a single time. This rearrangement joins TRBV6-2 or TRBV6-3 to TRBJ1-1, with 10 bases identical to TRBD1. V lost 6 bases, J lost 11 bases, and 6 bases stayed unmatched. The V gene's germline CDR1 is MNHEY and CDR2 SVGEGT. The CDR3 has 12 residues. The CDR3 bases are TGTGCCAGCAGCCGGGACAGGGGACGGGCTTTCTTT. Amino acids: CASSRDRGRAFF.

DNA of the CDR3: TGTGCCACCAGTGATGGGACAGGGGGCTTCTACGAGCAGTACTTC. The encoded protein is CATSDGTGGFYEQYF. This chain uses TRBV24-1 with TRBJ2-7, with 12 nucleotides matching TRBD1. CDR1 is KGHDR, CDR2 SFDVKD, per germline. This CDR3 has 15 residues. V dropped 3 bases and J dropped 3; count of bases not matched to a gene: 2.

The chain recombines TRBV6-6 with TRBJ1-2; no reliable D call. The CDR3 spans 14 residues. Germline V gene data show CDR1 as MNHNY and CDR2 as SVGAGI (reference sequence). Trimming left V 3 bases short and J 1 base short, with 9 bases between. DNA of the CDR3: TGTGCCAGCAGTTATGCGGACCGTAACTATGGCTACACCTTC. As protein: CASSYADRNYGYTF.

The chain couples TRBV23-1 to TRBJ1-1; D unclear. TRBV23-1 is flagged as an ORF with uncertain function. V lost 7 bases, J lost 0 bases, and 15 bases lay in between. The CDR3 extends over 15 amino acids. The CDR3 loop is CASNRSLGLNTEAFF. The CDR3, as DNA: TGCGCCAGCAATCGGTCGTTGGGGTTGAACACTGAAGCTTTCTTT.

The chain is built from TRBV30 and TRBJ1-1, with unresolved D. This CDR3 spans 11 amino acids. Germline CDR1 reads GTSNPN; CDR2 reads SVGIG (reference sequence). Trimming removed 4 bases from V and 0 bases from J, with 3 bases in between. The CDR3, as DNA: TGTGCCTGGAAGGTGAACACTGAAGCTTTCTTT. It codes for CAWKVNTEAFF.

This chain joins TRBV29-1 and TRBJ1-1; the match to TRBD1 covers 7 bases. The V segment lost 6 bases and the J segment 6 bases; nucleotides outside the gene matches: 10. CDR1 is SQVTM, CDR2 ANQGSEA, per germline. CDR3 size: 13 residues. In nucleotides, the CDR3 is TGCAGCGTGGATGACAGGGTTCGTTCTGAAGCTTTCTTT. It specifies CSVDDRVRSEAFF.

The V call is TRBV3-1 (or the pseudogene TRBV3-2), the J call TRBJ2-5; possibly TRBD2 for D (5 bases). This CDR3 comprises 15 residues. In germline, CDR1 is LGHDT, CDR2 YNNKEL (reference sequence). V was cut by 1 base and J by 1 base, with 10 bases left in between. The CDR3 region is CASSQGTRSQETQYF. The CDR3 DNA follows: TGTGCCAGCAGCCAAGGCACTAGATCCCAAGAGACCCAGTACTTC.

This chain uses TRBV19 with TRBJ1-6; D gene ambiguous. The CDR3 sequence is 17 residues long. Looked up from germline, CDR1 is LNHDA and CDR2 is SQIVND (reference sequence). The germline V and J ends were trimmed by 7 bases and 7 bases, with 23 bases remaining between them. For the CDR3, the DNA is TGTGCCAGTAAACCGGCGACGAGGAAGAGTTTAAATTCACCCCTCCACTTT. This encodes CASKPATRKSLNSPLHF.

About this clone itself: The junction departs from germline at one end; a sequencing error may be responsible. V is TRBV5-6 and J is TRBJ2-7; D is perhaps TRBD2 (6 bases). The germline gives CDR1 SGHDT, CDR2 YYEEEE. The CDR3 spans 14 residues. The CDR3 region is CAVTPGDFLYEQYF. Written as DNA, the CDR3 is TGCGCCGTCACCCCGGGGGACTTTCTCTACGAGCAGTACTTC.

J is TRBJ1-6 and V is TRBV13, with D possibly being TRBD1 (6 bases). Trimming pared 2 bases from V and 7 bases from J, leaving 15 bases between. The germline CDR1 and CDR2 sequences are PRHDT and FYEKMQ (reference sequence). This CDR3 is 16 amino acids long. Here the CDR3 reads CASSLKLDSMNSPLHF. The CDR3 nucleotides read TGTGCCAGCAGCTTAAAATTGGACAGCATGAATTCACCCCTCCACTTT. Supplemented by reference TRBV13 and TRBJ1-6, the full variable domain reads AAGVIQSPRHLIKEKRETATLKCYPIPRHDTVYWYQQGPGQDPQFLISFYEKMQSDKGSIPDRFSAQQFSDYHSELNMSSLELGDSALYFCASSLKLDSMNSPLHFGNGTRLTVT.

CDR3 sequence: CASSLGGRAGYEQYF. CDR3 nucleotide sequence: TGCGCCAGCAGCTTGGGCGGGAGGGCCGGGTACGAGCAGTACTTC. The chain recombines TRBV5-1 with TRBJ2-7; 9 bases are a match to TRBD2. V was clipped by 0 bases and J by 4 bases; unmatched bases: 5. This CDR3 spans 15 amino acids. Germline V gene lookup returns CDR1 SGHRS and CDR2 YFSETQ.

The CDR3 is CASSLLAESSYNEQFF. In DNA, the CDR3 is TGCGCCAGCAGCTTGCTAGCGGAGAGCTCCTACAATGAGCAGTTCTTC. This chain joins TRBV5-1 and TRBJ2-1; 7 bases match TRBD2. The trim removed 1 base at V and 0 bases at J, leaving 4 bases unmatched. The CDR3 loop spans 16 amino acids. CDR1 is SGHRS, CDR2 YFSETQ, per germline. Full variable domain (outside the CDR3, taken from reference TRBV5-1 and TRBJ2-1): KAGVTQTPRYLIKTRGQQVTLSCSPISGHRSVSWYQQTPGQGLQFLFEYFSETQRNKGNFPGRFSGRQFSNSRSEMNVSTLELGDSALYLCASSLLAESSYNEQFFGPGTRLTVL.

The chain has TRBV18 and TRBJ2-4; D gene ambiguous. Germline CDR1 KGHSH, CDR2 LQKENI. The CDR3 runs 15 residues. V gave up 0 bases and J gave up 0 bases, with 6 bases separating them. DNA of the CDR3: TGTGCCAGCTCACCACCCATACTAGCCAAAAACATTCAGTACTTC. This codes for CASSPPILAKNIQYF.